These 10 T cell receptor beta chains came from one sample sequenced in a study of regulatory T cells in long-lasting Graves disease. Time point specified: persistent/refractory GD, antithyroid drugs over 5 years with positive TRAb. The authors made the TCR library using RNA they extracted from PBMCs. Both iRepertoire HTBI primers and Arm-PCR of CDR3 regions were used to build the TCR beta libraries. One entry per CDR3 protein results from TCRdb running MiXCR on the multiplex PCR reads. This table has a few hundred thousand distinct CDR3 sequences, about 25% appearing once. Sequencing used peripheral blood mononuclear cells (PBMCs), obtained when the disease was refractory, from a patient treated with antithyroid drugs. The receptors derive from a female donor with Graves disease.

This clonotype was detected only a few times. As DNA, the CDR3 is TGTGCCAGCAGCCTGAACAGGGGTAAAGAGACCCAGTACTTC. This translates into CASSLNRGKETQYF. The J gene is TRBJ2-5, the V gene TRBV14; 7 nucleotides match TRBD1. This CDR3 comprises 14 residues. Germline loops: CDR1 SGHDN, CDR2 FVKESK. V lost 4 bases, J lost 3 bases, and 5 bases stayed unmatched.

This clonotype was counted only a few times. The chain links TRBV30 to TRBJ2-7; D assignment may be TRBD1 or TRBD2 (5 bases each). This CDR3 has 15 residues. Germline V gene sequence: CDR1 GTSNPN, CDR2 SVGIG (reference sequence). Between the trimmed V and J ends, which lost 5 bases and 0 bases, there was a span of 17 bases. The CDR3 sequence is CAWRLGTDNSYEQYF. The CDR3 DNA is TGTGCCTGGCGCCTCGGGACGGATAACTCCTACGAGCAGTACTTC.

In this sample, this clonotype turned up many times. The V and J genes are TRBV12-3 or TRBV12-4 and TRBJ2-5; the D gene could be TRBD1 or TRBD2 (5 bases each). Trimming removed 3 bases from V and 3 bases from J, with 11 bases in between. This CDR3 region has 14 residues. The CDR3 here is CASSFIGTEETQYF. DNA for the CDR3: TGTGCCAGCAGTTTTATAGGGACCGAAGAGACCCAGTACTTC.

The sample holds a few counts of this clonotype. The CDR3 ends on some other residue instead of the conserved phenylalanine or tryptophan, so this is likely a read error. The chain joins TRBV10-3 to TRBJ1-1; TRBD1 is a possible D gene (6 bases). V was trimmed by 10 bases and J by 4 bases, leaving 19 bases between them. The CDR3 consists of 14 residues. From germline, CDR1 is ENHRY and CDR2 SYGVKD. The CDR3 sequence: CATSGRGTVTEAFS. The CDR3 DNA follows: TGTGCCACCTCCGGCAGGGGAACGGTCACTGAAGCTTTCTCT.

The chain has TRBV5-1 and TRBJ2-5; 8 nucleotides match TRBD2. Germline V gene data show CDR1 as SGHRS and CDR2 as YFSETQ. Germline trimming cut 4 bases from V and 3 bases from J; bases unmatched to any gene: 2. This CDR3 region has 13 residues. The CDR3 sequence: CASSIGREETQYF. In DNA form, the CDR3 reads TGCGCCAGCAGCATCGGGAGGGAAGAGACCCAGTACTTC. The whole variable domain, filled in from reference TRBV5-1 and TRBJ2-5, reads KAGVTQTPRYLIKTRGQQVTLSCSPISGHRSVSWYQQTPGQGLQFLFEYFSETQRNKGNFPGRFSGRQFSNSRSEMNVSTLELGDSALYLCASSIGREETQYFGPGTRLLVL.

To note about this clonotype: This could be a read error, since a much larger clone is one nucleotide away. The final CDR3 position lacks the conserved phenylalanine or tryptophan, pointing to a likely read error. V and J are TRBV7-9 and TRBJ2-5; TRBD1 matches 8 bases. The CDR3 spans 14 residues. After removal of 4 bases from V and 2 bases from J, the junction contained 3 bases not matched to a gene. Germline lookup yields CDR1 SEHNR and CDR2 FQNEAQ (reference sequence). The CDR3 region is CASSWTGLQETQYL. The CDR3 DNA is TGTGCCAGCAGCTGGACAGGGCTGCAAGAGACCCAGTACCTC.

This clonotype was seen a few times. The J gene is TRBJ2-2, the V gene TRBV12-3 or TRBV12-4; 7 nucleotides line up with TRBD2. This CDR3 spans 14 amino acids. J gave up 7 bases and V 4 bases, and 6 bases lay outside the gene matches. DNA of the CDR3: TGTGCCAGCAGTTGGGGGAGGGCCTTCGGGGAGCTGTTTTTT. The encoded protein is CASSWGRAFGELFF.

The CDR3 region is CATSDPALGDTIYF. The DNA for the CDR3 is TGTGCCACCAGTGACCCGGCCTTGGGGGACACCATATATTTT. The chain recombines TRBV24-1 with TRBJ1-3, with D perhaps TRBD1 (5 bases). Germline CDR1 KGHDR, CDR2 SFDVKD. Trimming took 4 bases from V and 8 from J, leaving 14 bases between them. This CDR3 has 14 residues.

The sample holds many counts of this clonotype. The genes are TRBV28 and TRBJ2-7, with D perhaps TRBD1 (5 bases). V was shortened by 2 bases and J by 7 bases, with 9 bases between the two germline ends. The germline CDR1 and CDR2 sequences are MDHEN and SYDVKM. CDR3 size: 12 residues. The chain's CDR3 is CASSLPGFEQYF. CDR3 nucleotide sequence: TGTGCCAGCAGTTTACCAGGGTTTGAGCAGTACTTC.

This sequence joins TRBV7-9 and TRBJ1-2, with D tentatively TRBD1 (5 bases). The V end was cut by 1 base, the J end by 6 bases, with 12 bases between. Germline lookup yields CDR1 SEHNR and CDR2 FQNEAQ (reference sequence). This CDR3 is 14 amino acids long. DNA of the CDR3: TGTGCCAGCAGCTTAGAGTGGGGGTCTGATGGCTACACCTTC. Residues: CASSLEWGSDGYTF.